A selection of T cell receptor beta chains follows, all from one sample in a study of CD8 T cells in Susac syndrome. TCRdb passed the immunoSEQ multiplex PCR reads through MiXCR, listing each CDR3 protein once. The sample lists fewer than 350,000 distinct CDR3 sequences, approximately 90% seen once, with under 0.2% in the top ten. Sequencing used CD8+ T cells from PBMCs. These receptors originate from a human donor with multiple sclerosis. The CDR3 runs from the conserved cysteine through the conserved F or W. D genes are given only for firm matches. Only part of the rows carry a size: once, few, many, or a class if the clone is expanded.

- TRBJ2-1 - TRBV24-1 TGTGCCACCAGTGATTTGCAAGGCAGGGGCGATGAGCAGTTCTTC CATSDLQGRGDEQFF
TRBD2 TRBJ2-1 - TRBV11-3 TGTGCCAGCAGCCCCAGCGGGGGCCGTTCCTACAATGAGCAGTTCTTC CASSPSGGRSYNEQFF
TRBD2 TRBJ2-1 - TRBV2 TGTGCCAGCAAAAAATCCCCTAGCGGGAAGAATGAGCAGTTCTTC CASKKSPSGKNEQFF
TRBD2 TRBJ2-7 - TRBV2 TGTGCCGGCCTGGGCGGGAGCTCCTACGAGCAGTACTTC CAGLGGSSYEQYF
- TRBJ2-1 - TRBV28 TGTGCCAGCACCCTCCTAGTTGGGGACAACAATGAGCAGTTCTTC CASTLLVGDNNEQFF
TRBD1 TRBJ1-2 - TRBV5-1 TGCGCCAGCAGCCCTACCGGGACAGGGGTCCCGCCGGACTATGGCTACACCTTC CASSPTGTGVPPDYGYTF
- TRBJ2-2 once TRBV7-7 TGTGCTAGCAGCCCCGGGACCTCGGGAGGGGAGCTGTTTTTT CASSPGTSGGELFF
TRBD2 TRBJ2-3 - TRBV3-1 TGTGCCAGCAGCCAAGATGGTCTAGCGGGAGATGGAGATACGCAGTATTTT CASSQDGLAGDGDTQYF
- TRBJ2-1 - TRBV6-2/TRBV6-3 TGTGCCAGCAGCTACACCGGGACTGTCAATGAGCAGTTCTTC CASSYTGTVNEQFF
- TRBJ2-1 - TRBV27 TGTGCCAGCAGGGCCCTAACAGGGCCTGCCAATGAGCAGTTCTTC CASRALTGPANEQFF
TRBD1 TRBJ2-7 - TRBV29-1 TGCAGCGTCCAGCACGACAGGGGAGTGGGGTTC CSVQHDRGVGF
- TRBJ1-1 - TRBV27 TGTGCCAGCAGCCCTTTTGGTAAGGGCGCTGAAGCTTTCTTT CASSPFGKGAEAFF
- TRBJ1-6 - TRBV4-3 TGCGCCAGCAGCCAAGAGCGGGTCGGTAATTCACCCCTCCACTTT CASSQERVGNSPLHF
TRBD1 TRBJ2-7 - TRBV6-6 TGTGCCAGCAGTTACTCGCGCGCCCGACAGGGACACGAGCAGTACTTC CASSYSRARQGHEQYF
TRBD1 TRBJ2-7 - TRBV7-2 TGTGCCAGCAGCTTATCCGGGACAGGATACTACGAGCTGTACTTC CASSLSGTGYYELYF
- TRBJ2-7 - TRBV7-9 TGTGCCAGCAGCTCCCCCCAGGGGTTGGACGAGCAGTACTTC CASSSPQGLDEQYF
- TRBJ1-1 - TRBV11-2 TGTGCCAGCAGCTTGGTACCATTCACTGAAGCTTTCTTT CASSLVPFTEAFF
- TRBJ2-5 - TRBV27 TGTGCCAGCAGCACTATAGGGTTTGGCTCCGTACAAGAGACCCAGTACTTC CASSTIGFGSVQETQYF
- TRBJ2-7 - TRBV12-3/TRBV12-4 TGTGCCAGCAGTTTAGCCTCCAGGTACGAGCAGTACTTC CASSLASRYEQYF
- TRBJ1-2 - TRBV6-5 TGTGCCAGCTCATTATCGGCGTTAGTAAGCTATGGCTACACCTTC CASSLSALVSYGYTF
- TRBJ2-3 - TRBV28 TGTGCCAGCAGCTGGGAGAGAAACACAGATACGCAGTATTTT CASSWERNTDTQYF
TRBD1 TRBJ2-1 - TRBV6-6 TGTGCCAGCAGTTACGAGGGACAGGGTAATGAGCAGTTCTTC CASSYEGQGNEQFF
- TRBJ1-3 - TRBV7-2 TGTGCCAGCAGCTTAGGCCCGGGACCTGGAAACACCATATATTTT CASSLGPGPGNTIYF
- TRBJ2-7 - TRBV12-3/TRBV12-4 TGTGCCAGCAGTTTGGAGCAGGACTCCTACGAGCAGTACTTC CASSLEQDSYEQYF
- TRBJ2-7 once TRBV12-3/TRBV12-4 TGTGCCAGCAACTTTGAGGAATACGAGCAGTACTTC CASNFEEYEQYF
TRBD2 TRBJ2-2 once TRBV20-1 TGCAGTGCTGACGGGGGGGCTACCCGAGGGACCGGGGAGCTGTTTTTT CSADGGATRGTGELFF
TRBD2 TRBJ2-2 - TRBV9 TGTGCCAGCAGTCCTCTAGCGGGGTACACCGGGGAGCTGTTTTTT CASSPLAGYTGELFF
TRBD2 TRBJ2-5 - TRBV7-6 TGTGCCAGCAGCTTATTAGTAGCGGGAGGCAGGCAGACCCAGTACTTC CASSLLVAGGRQTQYF
TRBD1 TRBJ1-5 - TRBV30 TGTGCCTGGAGCGGAGGGGGCCATAGCAATCAGCCCCAGCATTTT CAWSGGGHSNQPQHF
- TRBJ1-5 - TRBV6-5 TGTGCCAGCAGTTACTCCATGGCAGGGCCCAATCAGCCCCAGCATTTT CASSYSMAGPNQPQHF
- TRBJ1-2 once TRBV12-5 TGTGCTAGTGGTTTAGATGACAGGAGCTCTAACTATGGCTACACCTTC CASGLDDRSSNYGYTF
- TRBJ2-5 - TRBV2 TGTGCCAGCAGCCCACGACTAGGGTTCCAAGAGACCCAGTACTTC CASSPRLGFQETQYF
TRBD2 TRBJ2-1 - TRBV29-1 TGCAGCGTCCCCGGGGGGAATGAGCAGTTCTTC CSVPGGNEQFF